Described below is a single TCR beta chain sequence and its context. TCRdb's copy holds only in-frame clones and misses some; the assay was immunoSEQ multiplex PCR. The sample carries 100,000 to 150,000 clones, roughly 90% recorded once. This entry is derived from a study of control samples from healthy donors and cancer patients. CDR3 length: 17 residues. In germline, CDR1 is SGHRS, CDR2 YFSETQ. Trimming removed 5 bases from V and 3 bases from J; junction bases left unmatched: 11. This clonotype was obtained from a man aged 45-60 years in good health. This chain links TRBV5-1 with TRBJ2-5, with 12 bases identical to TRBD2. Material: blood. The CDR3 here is CASRAGTSGSREETQYF. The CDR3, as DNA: TGCGCCAGCAGGGCCGGGACTAGCGGGTCGAGGGAAGAGACCCAGTACTTC.